The clone carrying this TCR beta chain showed up just a few times. Its antigen is unidentified. The entry originates in a study of vaccination and CD4 T cells after COVID-19. Notes on the study in general: Spike mono-reactivity held for 304 of 307 vaccine-specific clones in convalescent patients.

The study sequenced cultured CD4+ T cell DNA using the Oncomine TCR Beta short-read assay. Extraction of genomic DNA was performed on cultured CD4+ T cells. TCRdb fed the PCR reads into MiXCR, producing one record per CDR3 protein. The sample lists fewer than 7,500 distinct CDR3 sequences; 61% were seen once. Trimming cost V 5 bases and J 7 bases; bases outside gene matches: 7. Germline lookup yields CDR1 DFQATT and CDR2 SNEGSKA (reference sequence). The CDR3 runs to 14 residues. The treatment was: roughly 10-day PBMC culture with coronavirus spike peptide pools or control peptides (ViraFEST assay). After being plated at two million per well, PBMCs were cultured with approximately 9.9 IU/ml IL-2 and 8.5 to 10 ug/ml peptide pools. Having spent around 9 days in culture, CD4+ T cells were then isolated by negative selection.

The chain is built from TRBV20-1 and TRBJ2-1, with 11 bases that match TRBD2. The TCR originated in a human donor who had recovered from COVID-19. The sequencing input was CD4+ T cells from blood, cultured in vitro. The CDR3 DNA reads as TGCAGTGCTTCTTCTAGCGGGAGGAGGAATGAGCAGTTCTTC. This gives the protein CSASSSGRRNEQFF.